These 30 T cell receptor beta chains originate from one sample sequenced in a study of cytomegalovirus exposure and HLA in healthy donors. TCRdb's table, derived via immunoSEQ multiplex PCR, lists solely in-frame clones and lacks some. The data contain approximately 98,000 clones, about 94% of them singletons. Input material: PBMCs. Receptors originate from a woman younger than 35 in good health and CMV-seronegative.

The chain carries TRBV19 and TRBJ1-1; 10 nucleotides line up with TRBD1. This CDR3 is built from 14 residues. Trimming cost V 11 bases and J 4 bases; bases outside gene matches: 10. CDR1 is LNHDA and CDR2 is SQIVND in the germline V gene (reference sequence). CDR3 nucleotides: TGTGCCTCCTCGGACAGGGGGAGAGGCACTGAAGCTTTCTTT. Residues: CASSDRGRGTEAFF.

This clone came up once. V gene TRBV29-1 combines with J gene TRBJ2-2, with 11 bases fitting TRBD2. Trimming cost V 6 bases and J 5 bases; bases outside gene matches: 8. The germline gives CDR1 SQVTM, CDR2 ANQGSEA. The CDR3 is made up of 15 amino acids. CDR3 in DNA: TGCAGCGTCCCCCGGGCTAGCGGGGGGACCGGGGAGCTGTTTTTT. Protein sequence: CSVPRASGGTGELFF.

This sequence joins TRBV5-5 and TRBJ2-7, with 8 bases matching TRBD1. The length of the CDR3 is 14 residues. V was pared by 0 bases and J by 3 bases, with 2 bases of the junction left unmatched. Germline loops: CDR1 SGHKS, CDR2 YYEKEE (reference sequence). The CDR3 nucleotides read TGTGCCAGCAGCTTGGGCGGGACAGGCTACGAGCAGTACTTC. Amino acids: CASSLGGTGYEQYF. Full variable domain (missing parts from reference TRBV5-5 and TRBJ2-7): DAGVTQSPTHLIKTRGQQVTLRCSPISGHKSVSWYQQVLGQGPQFIFQYYEKEERGRGNFPDRFSARQFPNYSSELNVNALLLGDSALYLCASSLGGTGYEQYFGPGTRLTVT.

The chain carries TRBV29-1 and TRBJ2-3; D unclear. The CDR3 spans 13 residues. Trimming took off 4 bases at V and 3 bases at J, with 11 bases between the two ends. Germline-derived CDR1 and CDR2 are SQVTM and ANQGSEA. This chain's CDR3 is CSVVVQLTDTQYF. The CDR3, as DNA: TGCAGCGTTGTGGTGCAGTTGACAGATACGCAGTATTTT.

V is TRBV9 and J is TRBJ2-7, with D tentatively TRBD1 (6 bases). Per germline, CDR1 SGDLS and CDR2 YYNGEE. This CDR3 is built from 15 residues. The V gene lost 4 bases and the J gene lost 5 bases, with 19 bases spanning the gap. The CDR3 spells CASSPGAGARDEQYF. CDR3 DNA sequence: TGTGCCAGCAGCCCTGGCGCAGGGGCCCGTGACGAGCAGTACTTC. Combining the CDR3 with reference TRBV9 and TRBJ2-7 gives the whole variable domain DSGVTQTPKHLITATGQRVTLRCSPRSGDLSVYWYQQSLDQGLQFLIQYYNGEERAKGNILERFSAQQFPDLHSELNLSSLELGDSALYFCASSPGAGARDEQYFGPGTRLTVT.

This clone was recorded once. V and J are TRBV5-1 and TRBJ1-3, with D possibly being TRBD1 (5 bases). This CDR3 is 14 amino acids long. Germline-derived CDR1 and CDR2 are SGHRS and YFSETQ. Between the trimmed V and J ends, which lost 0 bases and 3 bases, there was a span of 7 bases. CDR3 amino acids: CASSLGQNGNTIYF. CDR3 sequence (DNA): TGCGCCAGCAGCTTGGGACAGAATGGAAACACCATATATTTT.

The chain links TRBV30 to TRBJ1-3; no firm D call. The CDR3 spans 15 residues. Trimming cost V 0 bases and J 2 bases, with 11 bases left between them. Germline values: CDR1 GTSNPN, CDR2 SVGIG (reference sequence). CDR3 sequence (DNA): TGTGCCTGGAGTGTACTAGGCAGAGCTGGAAACACCATATATTTT. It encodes CAWSVLGRAGNTIYF. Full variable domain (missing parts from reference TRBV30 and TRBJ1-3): SQTIHQWPATLVQPVGSPLSLECTVEGTSNPNLYWYRQAAGRGLQLLFYSVGIGQISSEVPQNLSASRPQDRQFILSSKKLLLSDSGFYLCAWSVLGRAGNTIYFGEGSWLTVV.

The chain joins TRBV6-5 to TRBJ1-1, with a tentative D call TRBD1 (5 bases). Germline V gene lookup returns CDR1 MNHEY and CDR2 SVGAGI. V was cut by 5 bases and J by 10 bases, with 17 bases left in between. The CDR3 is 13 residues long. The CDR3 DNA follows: TGTGCCAGCAGTCGGAGACAGTATTTGGGAGCTTTCTTT. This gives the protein CASSRRQYLGAFF.

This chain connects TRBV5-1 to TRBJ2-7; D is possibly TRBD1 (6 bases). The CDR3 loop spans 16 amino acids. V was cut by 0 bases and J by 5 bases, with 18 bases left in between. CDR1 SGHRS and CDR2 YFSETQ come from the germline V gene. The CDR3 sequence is CASSLASYGTSDEQYF. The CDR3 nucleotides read TGCGCCAGCAGCTTGGCCTCTTATGGGACATCGGACGAGCAGTACTTC.

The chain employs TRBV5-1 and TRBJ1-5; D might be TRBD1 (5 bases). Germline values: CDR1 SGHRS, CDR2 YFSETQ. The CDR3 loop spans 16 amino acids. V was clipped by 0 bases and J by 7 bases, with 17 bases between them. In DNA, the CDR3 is TGCGCCAGCAGCTTGGACGGGGACTTAGTTGGGCAGCCCCAGCATTTT. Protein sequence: CASSLDGDLVGQPQHF. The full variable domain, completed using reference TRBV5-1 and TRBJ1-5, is KAGVTQTPRYLIKTRGQQVTLSCSPISGHRSVSWYQQTPGQGLQFLFEYFSETQRNKGNFPGRFSGRQFSNSRSEMNVSTLELGDSALYLCASSLDGDLVGQPQHFGDGTRLSIL.

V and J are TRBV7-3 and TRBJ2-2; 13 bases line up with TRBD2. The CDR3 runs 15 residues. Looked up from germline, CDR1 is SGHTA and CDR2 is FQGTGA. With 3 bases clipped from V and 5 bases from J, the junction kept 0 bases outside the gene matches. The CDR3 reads CASSLTSGGTGELFF. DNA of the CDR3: TGTGCCAGCAGCTTGACTAGCGGGGGGACCGGGGAGCTGTTTTTT.

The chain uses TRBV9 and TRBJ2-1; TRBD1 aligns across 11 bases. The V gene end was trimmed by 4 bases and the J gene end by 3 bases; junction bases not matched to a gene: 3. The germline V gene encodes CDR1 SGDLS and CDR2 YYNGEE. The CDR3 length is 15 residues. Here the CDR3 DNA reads TGTGCCAGCAGCCCCGGGACAGGGGGCTACAATGAGCAGTTCTTC. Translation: CASSPGTGGYNEQFF.

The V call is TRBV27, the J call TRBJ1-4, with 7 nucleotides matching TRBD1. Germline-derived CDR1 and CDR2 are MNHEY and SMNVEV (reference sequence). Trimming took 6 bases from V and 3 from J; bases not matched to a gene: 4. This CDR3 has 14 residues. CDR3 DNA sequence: TGTGCCAGCAGCCGGACAGGTGCTAATGAAAAACTGTTTTTT. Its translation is CASSRTGANEKLFF.

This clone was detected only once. In DNA, the CDR3 is TGTGCCAGCAGCTTCGACACGAACCAAGAGACCCAGTACTTC. Translating it yields CASSFDTNQETQYF. The J gene is TRBJ2-5, the V gene TRBV7-7; the D is unclear. Germline V lookup: CDR1 SSHAT, CDR2 FNYEAQ (reference sequence). The length of the CDR3 is 14 residues. Trimming removed 3 bases at V and 0 bases at J, with 8 bases between.

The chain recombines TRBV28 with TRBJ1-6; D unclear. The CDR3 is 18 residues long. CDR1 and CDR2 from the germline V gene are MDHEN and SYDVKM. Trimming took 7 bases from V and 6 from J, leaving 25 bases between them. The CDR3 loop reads CASTTFRVTLSFNSPLHF. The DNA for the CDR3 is TGTGCCAGCACCACCTTCCGGGTTACACTCTCATTTAATTCACCCCTCCACTTT. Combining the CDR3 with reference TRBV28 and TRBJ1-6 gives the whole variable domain DVKVTQSSRYLVKRTGEKVFLECVQDMDHENMFWYRQDPGLGLRLIYFSYDVKMKEKGDIPEGYSVSREKKERFSLILESASTNQTSMYLCASTTFRVTLSFNSPLHFGNGTRLTVT.

The CDR3 loop reads CASSQREGGHNYGYTF. The CDR3 coding sequence is TGTGCCAGCAGCCAAAGGGAAGGGGGCCATAACTATGGCTACACCTTC. The rearrangement joins TRBV4-2 to TRBJ1-2; 7 bases agree with TRBD1. Germline V gene data show CDR1 as LGHNA and CDR2 as YNFKEQ. CDR3 length: 16 residues. The junction had 7 bases not matched to a gene; V was cut back by 2 bases and J by 1 base.

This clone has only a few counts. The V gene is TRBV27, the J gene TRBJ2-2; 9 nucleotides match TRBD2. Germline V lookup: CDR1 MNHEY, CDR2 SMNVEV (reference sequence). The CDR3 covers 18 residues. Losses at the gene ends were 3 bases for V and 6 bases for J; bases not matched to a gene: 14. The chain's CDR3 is CASSFRLAGHSKAGELFF. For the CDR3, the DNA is TGTGCCAGCAGTTTCCGGCTAGCGGGGCATTCTAAAGCCGGGGAGCTGTTTTTT.

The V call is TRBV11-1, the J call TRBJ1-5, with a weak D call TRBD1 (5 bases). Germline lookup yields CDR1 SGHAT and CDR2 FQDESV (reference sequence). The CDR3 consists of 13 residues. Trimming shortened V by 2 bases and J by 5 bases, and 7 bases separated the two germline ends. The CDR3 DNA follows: TGTGCCAGCAGCTTAAGCAGGGATCAGCCCCAGCATTTT. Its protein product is CASSLSRDQPQHF.

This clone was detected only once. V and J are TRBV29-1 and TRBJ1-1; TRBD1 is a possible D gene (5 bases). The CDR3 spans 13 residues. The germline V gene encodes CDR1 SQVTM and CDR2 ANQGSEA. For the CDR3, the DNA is TGCAGTGGCTACGGGGGGTGGAACACTGAAGCTTTCTTT. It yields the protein CSGYGGWNTEAFF.

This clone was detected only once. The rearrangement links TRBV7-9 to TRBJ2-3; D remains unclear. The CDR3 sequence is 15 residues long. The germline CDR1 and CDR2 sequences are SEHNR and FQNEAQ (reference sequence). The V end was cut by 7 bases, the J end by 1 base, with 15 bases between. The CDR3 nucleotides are TGTGCCAGCAACCAGGTACAGTCCGGCACAGATACGCAGTATTTT. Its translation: CASNQVQSGTDTQYF. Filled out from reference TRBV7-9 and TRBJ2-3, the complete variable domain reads DTGVSQNPRHKITKRGQNVTFRCDPISEHNRLYWYRQTLGQGPEFLTYFQNEAQLEKSRLLSDRFSAERPKGSFSTLEIQRTEQGDSAMYLCASNQVQSGTDTQYFGPGTRLTVL.

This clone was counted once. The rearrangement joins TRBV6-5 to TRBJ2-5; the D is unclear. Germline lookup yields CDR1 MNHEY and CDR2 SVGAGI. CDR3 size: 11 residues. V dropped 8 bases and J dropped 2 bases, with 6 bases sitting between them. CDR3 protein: CASGRQETQYF. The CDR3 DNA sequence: TGTGCCAGCGGCAGGCAAGAGACCCAGTACTTC.

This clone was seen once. The CDR3 DNA reads TGTGCCAGCTCAATCGCACAGGGAGGGGCTGAAGCTTTCTTT. Its protein is CASSIAQGGAEAFF. This rearrangement joins TRBV18 to TRBJ1-1; a possible D gene is TRBD1 (6 bases). This CDR3 contains 14 residues. V lost 5 bases, J lost 6 bases, and 16 bases lay in between. Germline V lookup: CDR1 KGHSH, CDR2 LQKENI.

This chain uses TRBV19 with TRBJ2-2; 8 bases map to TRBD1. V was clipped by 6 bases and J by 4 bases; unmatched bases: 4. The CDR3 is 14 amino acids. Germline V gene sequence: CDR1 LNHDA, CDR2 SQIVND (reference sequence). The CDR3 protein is CASREQGGTGELFF. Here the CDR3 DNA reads TGTGCCAGTAGGGAACAGGGGGGCACCGGGGAGCTGTTTTTT.

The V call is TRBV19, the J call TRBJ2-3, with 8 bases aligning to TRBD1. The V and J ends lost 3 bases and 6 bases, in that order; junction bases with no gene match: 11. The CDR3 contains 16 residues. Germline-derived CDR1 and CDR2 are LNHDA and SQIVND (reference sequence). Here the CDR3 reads CASSINRGASGDTQYF. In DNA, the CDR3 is TGTGCCAGTAGTATTAACAGGGGGGCTTCGGGGGATACGCAGTATTTT.

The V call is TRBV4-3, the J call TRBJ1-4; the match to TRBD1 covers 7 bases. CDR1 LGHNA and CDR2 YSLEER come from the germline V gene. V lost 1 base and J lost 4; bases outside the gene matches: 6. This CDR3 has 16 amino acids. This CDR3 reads CASSQVRQGGNEKLFF. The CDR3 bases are TGCGCCAGCAGCCAAGTAAGACAGGGAGGTAATGAAAAACTGTTTTTT.

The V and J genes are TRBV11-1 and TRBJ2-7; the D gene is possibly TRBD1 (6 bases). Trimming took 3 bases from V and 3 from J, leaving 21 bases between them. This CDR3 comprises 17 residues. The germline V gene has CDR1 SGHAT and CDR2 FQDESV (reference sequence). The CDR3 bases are TGTGCCAGCAGCTTCCCATCCGGTCAGGGACATATCTACGAGCAGTACTTC. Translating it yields CASSFPSGQGHIYEQYF.

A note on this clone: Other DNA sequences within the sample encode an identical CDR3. CDR3 loop: CASSLGGGTEAFF. The CDR3 DNA reads as TGTGCCAGCAGCTTAGGGGGGGGCACTGAAGCTTTCTTT. This chain links TRBV7-2 with TRBJ1-1; maybe TRBD1 (5 bases). This CDR3 has 13 amino acids. V was shortened by 1 base and J by 4 bases, with 7 bases between the two germline ends. The germline CDR1 and CDR2 sequences are SGHTA and FQGNSA.

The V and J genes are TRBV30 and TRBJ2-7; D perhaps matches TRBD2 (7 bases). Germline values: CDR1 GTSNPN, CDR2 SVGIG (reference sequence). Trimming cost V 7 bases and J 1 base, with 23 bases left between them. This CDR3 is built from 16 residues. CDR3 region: CAFTRWGRESSYEQYF. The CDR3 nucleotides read TGTGCCTTCACACGATGGGGGCGGGAGAGTTCCTACGAGCAGTACTTC.

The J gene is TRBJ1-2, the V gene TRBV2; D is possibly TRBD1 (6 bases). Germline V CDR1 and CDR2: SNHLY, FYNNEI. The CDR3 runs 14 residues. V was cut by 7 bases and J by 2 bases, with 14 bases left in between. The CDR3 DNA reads TGTGCCAGCATTGGACAGACCGCGAACTATGGCTACACCTTC. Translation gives CASIGQTANYGYTF.

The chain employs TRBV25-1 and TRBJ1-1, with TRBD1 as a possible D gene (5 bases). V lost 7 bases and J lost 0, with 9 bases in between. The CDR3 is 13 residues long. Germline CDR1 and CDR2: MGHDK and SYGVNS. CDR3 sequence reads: CASNDRMNTEAFF. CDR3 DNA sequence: TGTGCCAGCAACGACAGAATGAACACTGAAGCTTTCTTT.